The clone carrying this T cell receptor beta chain was picked up many times. Measured with immunoSEQ multiplex PCR; TCRdb has only the in-frame clones, and not every one. This table has about 320,000 clones, around 90% appearing once. This sample is part of a study of blood T cell repertoires in COVID-19. The length of the CDR3 is 15 residues. From germline, CDR1 is MNHNS and CDR2 SASEGT. The trim removed 3 bases at V and 5 bases at J, leaving 6 bases unmatched. This chain connects TRBV6-1 to TRBJ2-3, with 9 bases matching TRBD2. Sequencing was done on a sample of PBMCs or T cells enriched from blood (not recorded which). The TCR originated in a man between 60 and 75 years old who had recovered from COVID-19. DNA of the CDR3: TGTGCCAGCAGTGAGGGTAGCGGGAGTGTAGATACGCAGTATTTT. As protein: CASSEGSGSVDTQYF.